This TCR beta chain derives from a study of regulatory T cells in long-lasting Graves disease. Broader study findings: Persistent Graves' patients showed less TCR diversity than newly diagnosed patients showed.

Time point meaning: newly diagnosed GD, antithyroid drugs for less than 3 months. The authors made the TCR library using RNA they extracted from PBMCs. The V end lost 6 bases, the J end lost 4 bases, and 12 bases lay between the germline ends. Per the germline V gene, CDR1 is SNHLY and CDR2 is FYNNEI. The CDR3 extends over 13 amino acids. Arm-PCR of CDR3 regions with iRepertoire HTBI primers generated TCR beta libraries. Each CDR3 protein gets one entry after TCRdb re-called the multiplex PCR reads with MiXCR. The sample includes 510,000 or so distinct CDR3 sequences, more than 10% of them seen just once. This clonotype was counted ten times or more. The antigen is not known. The data were also submitted as part of a second study, on T cells in Graves' hyperthyroidism and ophthalmopathy. That paper notes: Researchers barred patients who had uncontrolled infection, other autoimmune disease, pregnancy or lactation.

V usage is TRBV2 and J usage is TRBJ1-2, with D perhaps matching TRBD1 (5 bases). The source was peripheral blood mononuclear cells (PBMCs), collected at new diagnosis, from a patient treated with antithyroid drugs. This receptor was taken from a woman aged 25 to 45 with Graves disease. CDR3 DNA: TGTGCCAGCAGGGCGGACAAATTCTATGGCTACACCTTC. Protein sequence: CASRADKFYGYTF.